The TCR beta chain described here comes from a study of T cell repertoires in cytomegalovirus infection. Study summary: CMV infection plus the matching HLA type was flagged by public TCR beta signatures.

TCRdb re-derived calls from the reads in MiXCR, one entry per CDR3 protein. This table has about 740,000 distinct CDR3 sequences, 35% to 45% appearing once. Comment on this clonotype: Antigen specificity is unknown. At one of its ends the junction is not consistent with the germline gene, which may arise from a read error.

CDR3 length equals 16 residues. The V gene's germline CDR1 is MNHNY and CDR2 SVGAGI (reference sequence). Study-wide points: Individuals carrying CMV plus the relevant HLA were identified by cumulative frequency of public TCR beta families. HLA-C-restricted, CMV-specific TCR beta clonotypes were dominant ex vivo.

The sequence derives from a human donor in good health (CMV status not recorded). Some clones in this sample may be carry-over from other donors' samples. The sample taken for sequencing was PBMCs. The chain uses TRBV6-6 and TRBJ1-3; D call uncertain. The CDR3 sequence is CASSYSMSPSGNPIYF. The CDR3 DNA sequence: TGTGCCAGCAGTTACTCGATGAGTCCCTCTGGAAACCCCATCTATTTT.